The 32 T cell receptor beta chains in this list originate from one sample, sequenced in a study of OX40 agonist ivuxolimab in advanced cancers. Assay: immunoSEQ multiplex PCR; the TCRdb copy retains only in-frame clones and omits some. In the table there are about 79,000 clones, just over 85% of which are singletons. The source material was CD4+ or CD8+ T cells sorted from blood, sampled in a trial of the OX40 agonist ivuxolimab. Source of these receptors: an adult with an advanced solid tumor such as melanoma, head and neck, liver or kidney cancer.

The chain recombines TRBV6-1 with TRBJ1-2; 7 nucleotides agree with TRBD1. The germline CDR1 and CDR2 sequences are MNHNS and SASEGT. J lost 4 bases, V lost 0 bases, and 2 bases had no gene match. CDR3 length: 14 residues. CDR3 region: CASSEAGTAYGYTF. DNA of the CDR3: TGTGCCAGCAGTGAAGCGGGGACAGCCTATGGCTACACCTTC.

The rearrangement joins TRBV7-3 to TRBJ2-1; TRBD2 matches at 8 bases. The CDR3 has 15 amino acids. V lost 6 bases to trimming and J lost 5 bases; unmatched junction nucleotides: 9. Germline CDR1 and CDR2: SGHTA and FQGTGA. CDR3 loop: CASSFRLAGNNEQFF. The DNA of the CDR3 is TGTGCCAGCAGTTTTAGATTAGCGGGGAACAATGAGCAGTTCTTC.

This chain links TRBV28 with TRBJ2-7, with D unresolved. CDR3 length: 12 amino acids. Trimming cost V 7 bases and J 5 bases, with 12 bases left between them. In germline, CDR1 is MDHEN, CDR2 SYDVKM. The CDR3 DNA follows: TGTGCCAGCACCAAGTTAGGGAACGAGCAGTACTTC. It is translated as CASTKLGNEQYF.

This chain links TRBV30 with TRBJ2-3; D remains unclear. Germline V gene data show CDR1 as GTSNPN and CDR2 as SVGIG (reference sequence). The CDR3 covers 13 residues. V lost 1 base to trimming and J lost 0 bases, with 5 bases between them. The CDR3 here is CAWSEGSTDTQYF. The CDR3 DNA reads TGTGCCTGGAGTGAAGGGAGCACAGATACGCAGTATTTT.

Notes on this clone: Relative to the germline gene, one junction end is altered; a read error may explain this. The V gene is TRBV7-7, the J gene TRBJ2-6; perhaps TRBD1 as D (6 bases). The germline V gene encodes CDR1 SSHAT and CDR2 FNYEAQ (reference sequence). There are 16 residues in the CDR3. The CDR3 DNA reads TGTGCTAGCAGCTTAGCTACAGGGTCCGGGGCCAACGTCCTGACTTTC. Amino acid sequence: CASSLATGSGANVLTF.

The genes are TRBV21-1 and TRBJ2-7; TRBD2, the table's D call, was not compared with the DNA. TRBV21-1 is a pseudogene. The CDR3 covers 16 residues. The chain's CDR3 is CASSQALGTSEYEQYF. CDR3 nucleotide sequence: TGTGCCAGCAGCCAGGCCCTTGGGACTAGCGAGTACGAGCAGTACTTC.

This chain joins TRBV7-8 and TRBJ2-3, with D possibly being TRBD1 or TRBD2 (5 bases each). The CDR3 is 15 residues long. The germline V gene encodes CDR1 SGHVS and CDR2 FQNEAQ. V was trimmed by 1 base and J by 1 base, leaving 9 bases between them. The CDR3 DNA reads as TGTGCCAGCAGCTTAGACGGGGCGGGCACAGATACGCAGTATTTT. Residues: CASSLDGAGTDTQYF.

The chain has TRBV2 and TRBJ1-5; 8 positions agree with TRBD1. Trimming cost V 6 bases and J 0 bases; bases outside gene matches: 4. The CDR3 covers 15 residues. Germline loops: CDR1 SNHLY, CDR2 FYNNEI. CDR3 loop: CASSGTGPSNQPQHF. The CDR3 DNA follows: TGTGCCAGCAGCGGGACAGGACCTAGCAATCAGCCCCAGCATTTT.

V and J are TRBV6-5 and TRBJ1-5; D is possibly TRBD1 (6 bases). V was clipped by 0 bases and J by 9 bases, with 15 bases between them. Germline values: CDR1 MNHEY, CDR2 SVGAGI. The CDR3 length is 15 residues. The CDR3 loop is CASSYSTPDSTPQHF. CDR3 bases: TGTGCCAGCAGTTACTCAACCCCGGACAGCACGCCCCAGCATTTT.

In DNA, the CDR3 is TGTGCCAGCTCCCAAGGGCAGGCGAACACTGAAGCTTTCTTT. It specifies CASSQGQANTEAFF. This sequence joins TRBV18 and TRBJ1-1; no clear D. The V and J ends lost 6 bases and 1 base respectively, with 12 bases between them. Germline V CDR1 and CDR2: KGHSH, LQKENI. The CDR3 length is 14 residues. Combining the CDR3 with reference TRBV18 and TRBJ1-1 gives the whole variable domain NAGVMQNPRHLVRRRGQEARLRCSPMKGHSHVYWYRQLPEEGLKFMVYLQKENIIDESGMPKERFSAEFPKEGPSILRIQQVVRGDSAAYFCASSQGQANTEAFFGQGTRLTVV.

In this sample, this clone turned up once. V is TRBV11-3 and J is TRBJ2-4; 14 bases fit TRBD2. V lost 5 bases and J lost 6; bases outside the gene matches: 9. The CDR3 is 17 residues long. The germline V gene has CDR1 SGHNT and CDR2 YENEEA. The CDR3 loop reads CASSLGTSGRGGNIQYF. The CDR3 DNA reads TGTGCCAGCAGCCTCGGGACTAGCGGGAGAGGGGGAAACATTCAGTACTTC.

This chain links TRBV19 with TRBJ2-2, with D unresolved. The CDR3 spans 14 residues. The germline CDR1 and CDR2 sequences are LNHDA and SQIVND (reference sequence). Trimming left V 6 bases short and J 2 bases short, with 10 bases between. CDR3 loop: CASRSGANTGELFF. CDR3 DNA: TGTGCCAGTAGGTCCGGCGCTAACACCGGGGAGCTGTTTTTT.

V usage is TRBV18 and J usage is TRBJ1-6; weak D call: TRBD1 (5 bases). Trimming left V 5 bases short and J 5 bases short, with 7 bases between. CDR1 KGHSH and CDR2 LQKENI come from the germline V gene. This CDR3 contains 13 residues. For the CDR3, the DNA is TGTGCCAGCTCATGGGGGGATAATTCACCCCTCCACTTT. This encodes CASSWGDNSPLHF.

Remarks on this clone: Additional DNA sequences in this sample encode the identical CDR3. The chain carries TRBV5-1 and TRBJ2-1, with unresolved D. This CDR3 has 14 amino acids. CDR1 is SGHRS and CDR2 is YFSETQ in the germline V gene. With 0 bases removed from V and 5 bases from J, the gap between germline ends came to 9 bases. This CDR3 reads CASSLGAADNEQFF. The CDR3 DNA follows: TGCGCCAGCAGCTTGGGTGCGGCGGACAATGAGCAGTTCTTC.

This rearrangement joins TRBV5-6 to TRBJ1-5, with D possibly matching TRBD1 (6 bases). CDR1 and CDR2 (germline): SGHDT, YYEEEE. The CDR3 has 16 residues. V gave up 4 bases and J gave up 3 bases, with 17 bases separating them. CDR3 residues: CASSPRGAGSNQPQHF. The CDR3 region has the DNA TGTGCCAGCAGCCCCCGGGGGGCGGGCTCCAATCAGCCCCAGCATTTT.

This rearrangement joins TRBV10-3 to TRBJ2-5; D is tentatively TRBD1 or TRBD2 (6 bases each). The length of the CDR3 is 15 residues. Germline V gene sequence: CDR1 ENHRY, CDR2 SYGVKD. Trimming took 3 bases from V and 3 from J, leaving 14 bases between them. The CDR3 is CAISDSGAGEETQYF. The CDR3 bases are TGTGCCATCAGTGATTCGGGGGCAGGGGAAGAGACCCAGTACTTC.

Worth noting for this clone: In the same sample, other DNA sequences code for this CDR3. V and J are TRBV19 and TRBJ1-2, with D possibly being TRBD1 (5 bases). Per germline, CDR1 LNHDA and CDR2 SQIVND (reference sequence). The CDR3 runs 13 residues. V gave up 6 bases and J gave up 3 bases, with 11 bases separating them. CDR3 sequence: CASRTPGHYGYTF. Written as DNA, the CDR3 is TGTGCCAGTAGGACCCCGGGACACTATGGCTACACCTTC. The full variable domain, with the rest looked up from reference TRBV19 and TRBJ1-2, is DGGITQSPKYLFRKEGQNVTLSCEQNLNHDAMYWYRQDPGQGLRLIYYSQIVNDFQKGDIAEGYSVSREKKESFPLTVTSAQKNPTAFYLCASRTPGHYGYTFGSGTRLTVV.

The genes are TRBV11-1 and TRBJ2-5; TRBD2 aligns across 10 bases. Germline assignment: CDR1 SGHAT and CDR2 FQDESV (reference sequence). J lost 0 bases, V lost 5 bases, and 9 bases had no gene match. This CDR3 has 17 amino acids. The CDR3, as DNA: TGTGCCAGCAGCCCCCTTTGGCTAGCGGGAGACCAAGAGACCCAGTACTTC. Protein product: CASSPLWLAGDQETQYF.

The sample holds one count of this clone. The rearrangement links TRBV28 to TRBJ2-5; TRBD2 might be the D (6 bases). Germline lookup yields CDR1 MDHEN and CDR2 SYDVKM. The CDR3 totals 13 residues. Trimming pared 5 bases from V and 0 bases from J, leaving 7 bases between. CDR3 amino acids: CASSRTNQETQYF. CDR3 coding DNA: TGTGCCAGCAGTAGGACTAACCAAGAGACCCAGTACTTC.

The chain is built from TRBV5-1 and TRBJ1-3, with D possibly matching TRBD1 (6 bases). The V gene's germline CDR1 is SGHRS and CDR2 YFSETQ. This CDR3 is 15 amino acids long. V lost 0 bases and J lost 3, with 10 bases in between. CDR3 in DNA: TGCGCCAGCAGCTTGGGACAGGCCCTTGGAAACACCATATATTTT. This translates into CASSLGQALGNTIYF.

Here the CDR3 DNA reads TGTGCCAGCAGCGGAGACAGGACCTACGAGCAGTACTTC. Its translation: CASSGDRTYEQYF. The chain joins TRBV7-9 to TRBJ2-7, with D maybe TRBD1 (6 bases). Trimming took off 5 bases at V and 2 bases at J, with 10 bases between the two ends. Germline V gene sequence: CDR1 SEHNR, CDR2 FQNEAQ (reference sequence). This CDR3 has 13 residues. The full variable domain, in which reference TRBV7-9 and TRBJ2-7 provide the parts outside the CDR3, is DTGVSQNPRHKITKRGQNVTFRCDPISEHNRLYWYRQTLGQGPEFLTYFQNEAQLEKSRLLSDRFSAERPKGSFSTLEIQRTEQGDSAMYLCASSGDRTYEQYFGPGTRLTVT.

V is TRBV7-2 and J is TRBJ2-7; D might be TRBD1 or TRBD2, each matching 5 bases. Looked up from germline, CDR1 is SGHTA and CDR2 is FQGNSA. This CDR3 contains 17 residues. V was pared by 5 bases and J by 6 bases, with 26 bases between. The CDR3 coding sequence is TGTGCCAGCAGCATCTACCCCCGGGACCGCCCCTCCCCCGAGCAGTACTTC. This sequence encodes CASSIYPRDRPSPEQYF. Full variable domain (outside the CDR3, taken from reference TRBV7-2 and TRBJ2-7): GAGVSQSPSNKVTEKGKDVELRCDPISGHTALYWYRQSLGQGLEFLIYFQGNSAPDKSGLPSDRFSAERTGGSVSTLTIQRTQQEDSAVYLCASSIYPRDRPSPEQYFGPGTRLTVT.

This chain uses TRBV18 with TRBJ2-4; the D gene is possibly TRBD1 (5 bases). Looked up from germline, CDR1 is KGHSH and CDR2 is LQKENI. The CDR3 is 13 residues long. Trimming took off 3 bases at V and 8 bases at J, with 11 bases between the two ends. CDR3 bases: TGTGCCAGCTCACCTTCCCAAGGGGACATTCAGTACTTC. This gives the protein CASSPSQGDIQYF.

This clone was detected once. The rearrangement links TRBV21-1 to TRBJ1-5; the tabulated D call, TRBD1, remains unverified against the DNA. TRBV21-1 is classified as a pseudogene. This CDR3 has 16 amino acids. This CDR3 reads CASSKADRGANQPQHF. The CDR3 coding sequence is TGTGCCAGCAGCAAAGCGGACAGGGGAGCCAATCAGCCCCAGCATTTT.

The J gene is TRBJ2-1, the V gene TRBV5-1, with D perhaps given as TRBD1 or TRBD2 (6 bases each). Looked up from germline, CDR1 is SGHRS and CDR2 is YFSETQ. Trimming removed 4 bases at V and 0 bases at J, with 17 bases between. This CDR3 contains 17 residues. The CDR3 here is CASSPSGGRSSYNEQFF. DNA of the CDR3: TGCGCCAGCAGCCCGTCCGGGGGCAGGAGCTCCTACAATGAGCAGTTCTTC. Looking up the rest from reference TRBV5-1 and TRBJ2-1 gives the full variable domain: KAGVTQTPRYLIKTRGQQVTLSCSPISGHRSVSWYQQTPGQGLQFLFEYFSETQRNKGNFPGRFSGRQFSNSRSEMNVSTLELGDSALYLCASSPSGGRSSYNEQFFGPGTRLTVL.

The chain couples TRBV7-9 to TRBJ1-2; TRBD1 is a possible D gene (6 bases). With 1 base removed from V and 5 bases from J, the gap between germline ends came to 20 bases. The CDR3 has 17 amino acids. The germline gives CDR1 SEHNR, CDR2 FQNEAQ (reference sequence). The CDR3 protein is CASSLEGGLSRAYGYTF. The DNA of the CDR3 is TGTGCCAGCAGCTTAGAGGGGGGACTGTCCCGGGCGTATGGCTACACCTTC.

This clone was seen only once. The chain couples TRBV20-1 to TRBJ2-1; maybe TRBD2 (6 bases). The CDR3 has 11 residues. The germline gives CDR1 DFQATT, CDR2 SNEGSKA (reference sequence). Trimming cost V 5 bases and J 10 bases, with 12 bases left between them. The CDR3 nucleotides read TGCAGTGCTCAGGGACTTGACGAGCAGTTCTTC. Amino acids: CSAQGLDEQFF.

The chain links TRBV7-2 to TRBJ2-3; possible D gene TRBD1, 6 bases. Looked up from germline, CDR1 is SGHTA and CDR2 is FQGNSA. V lost 4 bases, J lost 2 bases, and 16 bases lay in between. The CDR3 extends over 16 amino acids. CDR3 in amino acids: CASSSSFGQITDTQYF. The CDR3 coding sequence is TGTGCCAGCAGCTCTTCTTTCGGACAGATCACAGATACGCAGTATTTT.

This sequence joins TRBV14 and TRBJ1-2; tentative D call: TRBD1 (5 bases). V was cut by 2 bases and J by 4 bases, with 14 bases left in between. Germline values: CDR1 SGHDN, CDR2 FVKESK. There are 15 residues in the CDR3. CDR3 coding DNA: TGTGCCAGCAGCCAACAGGGAGGTCTTGGCTATGGCTACACCTTC. Translated, it gives CASSQQGGLGYGYTF.

This clone was observed a handful of times. The chain is built from TRBV27 and TRBJ2-7; D is perhaps TRBD2 (5 bases). The germline CDR1 and CDR2 sequences are MNHEY and SMNVEV (reference sequence). Trimming took off 5 bases at V and 1 base at J, with 24 bases between the two ends. The CDR3 extends over 18 amino acids. The CDR3 region has the DNA TGTGCCAGCAGTCCACTACTAGACCCCACTTCTCGGTCCTACGAGCAGTACTTC. It yields the protein CASSPLLDPTSRSYEQYF.

The chain uses TRBV5-1 and TRBJ2-1; no reliable D call. The CDR3 consists of 13 residues. Germline lookup yields CDR1 SGHRS and CDR2 YFSETQ. V was clipped by 2 bases and J by 4 bases, with 7 bases between them. The CDR3 protein is CASSFDRYNEQFF. The CDR3 nucleotides are TGCGCCAGCAGCTTCGACCGTTACAATGAGCAGTTCTTC.

This chain's CDR3 is CASGGVGLDSANTGELFF. The CDR3 region has the DNA TGCGCCAGCGGGGGGGTCGGACTAGATAGCGCGAACACCGGGGAGCTGTTTTTT. The rearrangement links TRBV5-1 to TRBJ2-2; 7 positions agree with TRBD2. Germline V gene lookup returns CDR1 SGHRS and CDR2 YFSETQ. Trimming cost V 7 bases and J 0 bases; bases outside gene matches: 15. The CDR3 is 18 amino acids. The whole variable domain, remainder taken from reference TRBV5-1 and TRBJ2-2, is KAGVTQTPRYLIKTRGQQVTLSCSPISGHRSVSWYQQTPGQGLQFLFEYFSETQRNKGNFPGRFSGRQFSNSRSEMNVSTLELGDSALYLCASGGVGLDSANTGELFFGEGSRLTVL.